Below, 9 T cell receptor beta chains from the same sample are listed, as sequenced in a study of T-cell reconstitution after alpha-beta-depleted transplantation in children. Library preparation (for TCRbeta) was performed with unique molecular identifiers. MiXCR, run by TCRdb on the PCR reads, gives a single entry per CDR3 protein. The sample includes about 420,000 distinct CDR3 sequences, approximately 10% of them seen just once. The sequencing used PBMCs from the stem cell graft donor, collected from the stem cell graft. These receptors were taken from a human donor who donated a stem cell graft to a child with acute myeloid leukemia.

In its sample, this clonotype was seen many times. The genes are TRBV5-1 and TRBJ2-1; the match to TRBD2 covers 11 bases. The ends lost 4 bases at V and 10 bases at J; junction bases unmatched: 7. The CDR3 sequence is 14 residues long. Per the germline V gene, CDR1 is SGHRS and CDR2 is YFSETQ. CDR3 bases: TGCGCCAGCAGCCTACAACTAGCGGGAGAAGAGCAGTTCTTC. Protein sequence: CASSLQLAGEEQFF.

In its sample, this clonotype was seen a few times. The rearrangement uses TRBV5-1 and TRBJ1-2; TRBD1 might be the D (6 bases). The germline V gene encodes CDR1 SGHRS and CDR2 YFSETQ. V was shortened by 3 bases and J by 4 bases, with 16 bases between the two germline ends. The CDR3 sequence is 15 residues long. CDR3 region: CASSYNRDTGYGYTF. DNA for the CDR3: TGCGCCAGCAGCTACAACCGGGACACGGGCTATGGCTACACCTTC.

The chain links TRBV7-2 to TRBJ2-3; tentative D call: TRBD1 (5 bases). This CDR3 spans 14 amino acids. Trimming shortened V by 5 bases and J by 0 bases, and 9 bases separated the two germline ends. Germline CDR1 is SGHTA and CDR2 is FQGNSA. The CDR3 here is CASSQGWSTDTQYF. CDR3 DNA: TGTGCCAGCAGCCAGGGATGGAGCACAGATACGCAGTATTTT.

The chain is built from TRBV5-5 and TRBJ2-7, with a possible D match to TRBD1 (6 bases). Germline V gene data show CDR1 as SGHKS and CDR2 as YYEKEE (reference sequence). The CDR3 contains 14 residues. V was clipped by 1 base and J by 0 bases, with 8 bases between them. The CDR3 loop is CASSLQGPSYEQYV. DNA for the CDR3: TGTGCCAGCAGCTTGCAGGGGCCCTCCTACGAGCAGTACGTC.

V is TRBV5-4 and J is TRBJ2-7; TRBD1 agrees at 7 bases. Germline values: CDR1 SGHNT, CDR2 YYREEE (reference sequence). Germline trimming cut 4 bases from V and 2 bases from J; bases unmatched to any gene: 9. CDR3 length: 15 residues. The DNA of the CDR3 is TGTGCCAGCAGCCTCGGGACAGTGTTAACCTACGAGCAGTACTTC. It is translated as CASSLGTVLTYEQYF.

This clonotype showed up just a few times. The chain carries TRBV29-1 and TRBJ2-1, with TRBD2 as a possible D gene (5 bases). V lost 6 bases and J 5 bases, leaving 14 bases between the germline ends. Germline CDR1 and CDR2: SQVTM and ANQGSEA. This CDR3 contains 13 residues. CDR3 DNA: TGCAGCGTGGGAGAGGCGTGGGACAATGAGCAGTTCTTC. Translation gives CSVGEAWDNEQFF.

About this clonotype: In this CDR3 the conserved last residue, phenylalanine or tryptophan, is missing, so a read error is likely. V usage is TRBV5-1 and J usage is TRBJ1-4; D is ambiguous. From germline, CDR1 is SGHRS and CDR2 YFSETQ. The length of the CDR3 is 14 residues. V dropped 4 bases and J dropped 0 bases, with 7 bases sitting between them. The CDR3 DNA sequence: TGCGCCAGCAGCAAGCCAGCAACTAATGAAAAACTGTTTTTG. Protein product: CASSKPATNEKLFL.

This clonotype has more than one count but fewer than ten. This chain links TRBV3-1 with TRBJ2-5; 7 positions match TRBD2. J was trimmed by 5 bases and V by 1 base; bases with no gene match: 4. In germline, CDR1 is LGHDT, CDR2 YNNKEL (reference sequence). This CDR3 region has 14 residues. CDR3 sequence: CASSQAVGGETQYF. CDR3 DNA: TGTGCCAGCAGCCAAGCTGTGGGGGGGGAGACCCAGTACTTC.

This clonotype was seen a handful of times. The chain couples TRBV15 to TRBJ2-1, with TRBD2 matching 8 bases. Germline V gene data show CDR1 as LNHNV and CDR2 as YYDKDF (reference sequence). The CDR3 covers 15 residues. Trimming cost V 1 base and J 8 bases; bases outside gene matches: 7. The CDR3 loop is CATSRVLAGNDEQFF. For the CDR3, the DNA is TGTGCCACCAGCAGAGTGCTAGCGGGTAACGATGAGCAGTTCTTC.